A selection of T cell receptor beta chains follows, all from one sample in a study of blood T cell repertoires in COVID-19. Data came from immunoSEQ multiplex PCR; TCRdb stores just in-frame clones and leaves some out. The sample holds 220,000 or so clones, nearly 90% seen once. Sample: PBMCs or T cells enriched from blood (not recorded which). Receptors were obtained from a man aged 25 to 40 who had been exposed to COVID-19. Both conserved end residues are part of each CDR3. The D gene is left open where the match is weak. Where a row states a size, it is once, few, many or the class of an expanded clone; other rows omit it.

v_call	j_call	d_call	clone_size	cdr3_nt	cdr3_aa
TRBV7-9	TRBJ1-1	NA	NA	TGTGCCAGCAGACGAGAAGGGGGTTACACTGAAGCTTTCTTT	CASRREGGYTEAFF
TRBV7-2	TRBJ1-3	NA	few	TGTGCCAGCAGCTTCCTACAGGGTCCTGGAAACACCATATATTTT	CASSFLQGPGNTIYF
TRBV7-2	TRBJ2-2	TRBD2	NA	TGTGCCAGCAGTGCCATTTTCGGGACTACCCTCGGGGAGCTGTTTTTT	CASSAIFGTTLGELFF
TRBV9	TRBJ2-5	TRBD2	NA	TGTGCCAGCAGCGTAGGAACGGGAGGGGGGGCCGGAGAGACCCAGTACTTC	CASSVGTGGGAGETQYF
TRBV4-2	TRBJ2-1	NA	NA	TGTGCCAGCAGCCGGTCGGGCGGGACCGGATATGAGCAGTTCTTC	CASSRSGGTGYEQFF
TRBV14	TRBJ1-2	NA	NA	TGTGCCAGCAGCCAAGCCCACGCGTTTGGCTATGGCTACACCTTC	CASSQAHAFGYGYTF
TRBV7-9	TRBJ1-6	NA	NA	TGTGCCAGCGCCCCTATTACAGGGTTAGACTCACCCCTCCACTTT	CASAPITGLDSPLHF
TRBV7-9	TRBJ2-6	NA	NA	TGTGCCAGCAGGCCTACAGGGTCCAACGTCCTGACTTTC	CASRPTGSNVLTF
TRBV5-1	TRBJ2-1	NA	NA	TGCGCCAGCCGGCTCGGGAGAGATGAGCAGTTCTTC	CASRLGRDEQFF
TRBV29-1	TRBJ1-2	TRBD1	NA	TGCAGCGTCAAAAACCGGGACAGGGAGATGGGTCCCTACACCTTC	CSVKNRDREMGPYTF
TRBV11-2	TRBJ2-7	TRBD1	few	TGTGCCAGCAGCCCAACCGGGACAGGGAATGACGAGCAGTACTTC	CASSPTGTGNDEQYF
TRBV27	TRBJ1-6	TRBD1	NA	TGTGCCAGCAGCCGACAGGGGGCTGTTTCACCCCTCCACTTT	CASSRQGAVSPLHF
TRBV3-1/TRBV3-2	TRBJ2-2	NA	NA	TGTGCCAGCAAACAGGGACTAATTGGAGTAGGGGAGCTGTTTTTT	CASKQGLIGVGELFF
TRBV6-5	TRBJ1-6	NA	NA	TGTGCCAGCAGTTACGCCCCTAGCAAATCACCCCTCCACTTT	CASSYAPSKSPLHF
TRBV5-5	TRBJ1-5	NA	NA	TGTGCCAGCAGCATCGACAGTAGCAATCAGCCCCAGCATTTT	CASSIDSSNQPQHF
TRBV1	TRBJ1-2	NA	NA	TGCACCAGCAGCCAAATTTCGTCTGAGGAGGGTAACCCTTACTATGGCTACACCTTC	CTSSQISSEEGNPYYGYTF
TRBV3-1/TRBV3-2	TRBJ2-5	TRBD2	NA	TGTGCCAGCAGCCAAGATAGCGGGGCCGGGGGGACCCAGTACTTC	CASSQDSGAGGTQYF
TRBV18	TRBJ2-4	NA	NA	TGTGCCAGCTCACCGATGGGGGGTAGAAACATTCAGTACTTC	CASSPMGGRNIQYF